The sample holds a few counts of the clone carrying this T cell receptor (beta chain). Its antigen is as yet unknown. This record belongs to a study of identical twins. A single record per CDR3 protein comes from TCRdb applying MiXCR to the 5' RACE reads. The sample comprises about 570,000 distinct CDR3 sequences, 9.6% of which are singletons, and more than 2.5% rests with the top ten. Study results and caveats: Conclusions were drawn cross-sectionally by statistical analysis, without following the same donors.

The CDR3 runs 13 residues. Per germline, CDR1 LGHDT and CDR2 YNNKEL (reference sequence). The V gene lost 1 base and the J gene lost 5 bases, with 9 bases spanning the gap. The sample was also linked to a second study, of yellow fever vaccine responses in identical twins. That source adds: Reported findings indicate that twins' vaccine T cell responses seemed partially convergent, partially personalized.

The sequencing input was PBMCs. The rearrangement joins TRBV3-1 to TRBJ2-7; a possible D gene is TRBD2 (5 bases). The TCR comes from a woman aged 18-29 years in good health. As DNA, the CDR3 is TGTGCCAGCAGCCAAGCTAGCAACCACGAGCAGTACTTC. Its translation: CASSQASNHEQYF.